The rows below give T cell receptor beta chains drawn from one sample of a study of blood T cells in healthy people across ages. TCRdb itself ran the 5' RACE reads through MiXCR, one entry per CDR3 protein. The table has roughly 1.5 million distinct CDR3 sequences, approximately 39% seen once. What was sequenced was blood. Receptors originate from a woman between 18 and 30 years old in good health. Each CDR3 is given with its conserved first and last residue. The D gene is left open where the match is weak. The listing skips clone size in some rows; elsewhere it reads once, few, many or a size class.

d_call clone_size j_call v_call cdr3_nt cdr3_aa
TRBD1 NA TRBJ1-6 TRBV2 TGTGCCAGCAGTGTAAGGACAGGGGGTTCACCCCTCCACTTT CASSVRTGGSPLHF
TRBD2 few TRBJ2-7 TRBV20-1 TGCAGTGCTAGAGAGTCTGGGGCGGGAGGAGGGTACGAGCAGTACTTC CSARESGAGGGYEQYF
NA NA TRBJ2-7 TRBV6-1 TGTGCCAGCAGTGAACATCAGGGGCCTTCCTACGAGCAGTACTTC CASSEHQGPSYEQYF
TRBD2 NA TRBJ2-3 TRBV4-2 TGTGCCAGCAGCCAAGATCGGGAGGATTATACGCAGTATTTT CASSQDREDYTQYF
NA NA TRBJ2-7 TRBV2 TGTGCCAGTAACAGGGAGAGCTACGAGCAGTACTTC CASNRESYEQYF
NA few TRBJ1-6 TRBV6-5 TGTGCCAGCAGTTACTCGAAGGTTTCACCCCTCCACTTT CASSYSKVSPLHF
NA NA TRBJ2-1 TRBV20-1 TGCAGTACCCGAGCCTGTAGCTCCTACAATGAGCAGTTCTTC CSTRACSSYNEQFF
NA NA TRBJ1-1 TRBV27 TGTGCCAGCAGTTCAGAGAACCCTGAAGCTTTCTTT CASSSENPEAFF
NA once TRBJ1-2 TRBV6-5 TGTGCCAGTAGTTACTCGCATCTGGGGTTGAATTATGGCTACACCTTC CASSYSHLGLNYGYTF
NA few TRBJ2-7 TRBV4-3 TGCGCCAGCAGCCAAGATAACAACAACGAGCAGTACTTC CASSQDNNNEQYF
NA NA TRBJ2-5 TRBV2 TGTGCCAGCAGCCTTCAGCTATCAGCGCATCAAGAGACCCAGTACTTC CASSLQLSAHQETQYF
NA NA TRBJ2-6 TRBV12-3/TRBV12-4 TGTGCCAGCGGAGGGGGCCCTGGGGCCAACGTCCTGACTTTC CASGGGPGANVLTF
NA few TRBJ2-4 TRBV20-1 TGCAGTGCTAGGGGGGGGCAGAGAAACATTCAGTACTTC CSARGGQRNIQYF
NA once TRBJ1-6 TRBV25-1 TGTGCCAGCAGTGAAGGCGGGTTAGATAATTCACCCCTCCACTTT CASSEGGLDNSPLHF
NA few TRBJ1-2 TRBV6-1 TGTGCCAGCAGATTACGCGATGGCTACACCTTC CASRLRDGYTF
TRBD2 few TRBJ2-1 TRBV7-2 TGTGCCAGCAGCTTAAGGACTAGCGGGAGGGACAATGAGCAGTTCTTC CASSLRTSGRDNEQFF
NA NA TRBJ2-3 TRBV27 TGTGCCAGCAGTTTAGACCAGTGGACAGATACGCAGTATTTT CASSLDQWTDTQYF
NA few TRBJ2-7 TRBV7-6 TGTGCCAGCAGCTTGGGTGACTATAGCGCCTACGAGCAGTACTTC CASSLGDYSAYEQYF
TRBD1 NA TRBJ1-1 TRBV12-3/TRBV12-4 TGTGCCAGCAGTTTCGAGGGGGCCGGGGCTTTCTTT CASSFEGAGAFF
NA many TRBJ2-5 TRBV18 TGCGCCAGCAGCCCACCTCAAGAGACCCAGTACTTC CASSPPQETQYF
TRBD2 few TRBJ2-1 TRBV20-1 TGCAGTGCTATTATTAGCGGGAGGGCCTTTCGTAATGAGCAGTTCTTC CSAIISGRAFRNEQFF
NA once TRBJ2-3 TRBV7-2 TGTGCCAGCAGCCTACGCCCCGGACAGCCCCCCTATACGCAGTATTTT CASSLRPGQPPYTQYF
TRBD2 NA TRBJ2-3 TRBV29-1 TGCAGCGCGACTAGCGGGGGCGGTTCAGATACGCAGTATTTT CSATSGGGSDTQYF
TRBD1 NA TRBJ2-7 TRBV2 TGTGCCAGCAGTTCCGGACAGGGGAAGGGACAAGGCTACGAGCAGTACTTC CASSSGQGKGQGYEQYF
NA many TRBJ2-4 TRBV3-1 TGTGCCAGCAGCTCAGAGGGACCAGCCAAAAACATTCAGTACTTC CASSSEGPAKNIQYF
NA NA TRBJ2-3 TRBV9 TGTGCCAGCAGCGTAGTTGTATCTGGAGATACGCAGTATTTT CASSVVVSGDTQYF
NA NA TRBJ1-2 TRBV27 TGTGCCAGCAGTCCCCGGAGGAATCCTAACTATGGCTACACCTTC CASSPRRNPNYGYTF
TRBD2 many TRBJ2-1 TRBV12-3/TRBV12-4 TGTGCCAGCAGTTTTTGGGCGGGAGGGCTCAATGAGCAGTTCTTC CASSFWAGGLNEQFF
NA few TRBJ1-1 TRBV5-1 TGCGCCAGCAGCTTGGTCGGAGGTGGGGTAGATGGCGGAGCTTTCTTT CASSLVGGGVDGGAFF
NA NA TRBJ1-2 TRBV7-6 TGTGCCAGCAGCTTAGCGGGAACAAGCGATGGCTACACCTTC CASSLAGTSDGYTF
NA NA TRBJ2-3 TRBV7-2 TGTGCCAGCAGCGTAGGCCCCCGCCCTGATACGCAGTATTTT CASSVGPRPDTQYF
NA NA TRBJ2-3 TRBV29-1 TGCAGCGTCGTAGGAGGGACCTCAGATACGCAGTATTTT CSVVGGTSDTQYF
NA NA TRBJ2-3 TRBV5-1 TGCGCCAGCAGCGTAAGTAGCGCCTATACGCAGTATTTT CASSVSSAYTQYF
NA NA TRBJ2-3 TRBV7-9 TGTGCCAGCAGCTTCACCAGGGACATGGGAGATACGCAGTATTTT CASSFTRDMGDTQYF
NA few TRBJ1-3 TRBV18 TGTGCCAGCTCACCCATGGACGGGACTTCTGGAAACACCATATATTTT CASSPMDGTSGNTIYF
TRBD1 NA TRBJ1-2 TRBV12-3/TRBV12-4 TGTGCCAGCAGCCTGGACAGGGGCTTTGGCTACACCTTC CASSLDRGFGYTF
TRBD1 few TRBJ2-5 TRBV6-6 TGTGCCAGCAGTTACACAGGGGCGATACAAGAGACCCAGTACTTC CASSYTGAIQETQYF
NA once TRBJ1-5 TRBV7-8 TGTGCCAGCAGCTTTCCAGGGGTTCAGCCCCAGCATTTT CASSFPGVQPQHF
TRBD2 few TRBJ2-1 TRBV27 TGTGCCAGCAGTATCCTAGCGGGAGGACGAGCTCCTAGTTCAAACAATGAGCAGTTCTTC CASSILAGGRAPSSNNEQFF
NA NA TRBJ2-1 TRBV4-3 TGCGCCAGCAGCCAAGATTATGCAGGTTTCAATGAGCAGTTCTTC CASSQDYAGFNEQFF
TRBD2 NA TRBJ2-3 TRBV4-3 TGCGCCAGCAGCCAAGATAGGGCGGGAGACACAGATACGCAGTATTTT CASSQDRAGDTDTQYF
TRBD2 NA TRBJ2-1 TRBV4-3 TGCGCCGGCAGCCAAGCGGGGGTAGCGGGCTTCAATGAGCAGTTCTTC CAGSQAGVAGFNEQFF
NA NA TRBJ2-2 TRBV7-9 TGTGCCAGCAGCCAGACCTCGTATGGCACCGGGGAGCTGTTTTTT CASSQTSYGTGELFF
TRBD2 few TRBJ2-1 TRBV9 TGTGCCAGCAGCGGCGGACTAGCGGGAGCCAATGAGCAGTTCTTC CASSGGLAGANEQFF
TRBD1 NA TRBJ1-2 TRBV28 TGTGCCAGCAGTAATTCACAGGGGGCGCAGGTGTATGGCTACACCTTC CASSNSQGAQVYGYTF
TRBD1 NA TRBJ1-2 TRBV4-1 TGCGCCAGCAGCCAAGGTCCGGGACAGGGGGCAATTGGCTACACCTTC CASSQGPGQGAIGYTF
TRBD2 NA TRBJ2-6 TRBV4-3 TGCGCCAGCAGCCAGGGAACTAGCGGAGGTTCCTCTGGGGCCAACGTCCCGACTTTC CASSQGTSGGSSGANVPTF
TRBD1 NA TRBJ1-2 TRBV10-3 TGTGCCAGCACCGGGACAGGGAGCTATGGCTACACCTTC CASTGTGSYGYTF
NA NA TRBJ1-2 TRBV7-9 TGTGCCAGCAGCCCTCCCCACCGGGACGGGACGTATGGCTACACCTTC CASSPPHRDGTYGYTF
TRBD1 few TRBJ2-7 TRBV9 TGTGCCAGCGCCAAGGCAGGGGGCGATATCTACGAGCAGTACTTC CASAKAGGDIYEQYF
NA NA TRBJ1-6 TRBV5-1 TGCGCCAGCAGCTTGACGGGTACACCCCTCCACTTT CASSLTGTPLHF
TRBD2 NA TRBJ2-1 TRBV7-2 TGTGCCAGCAGCAAGCGGGAGGGATCTCTTCATGAGCAGTTCTTC CASSKREGSLHEQFF
NA NA TRBJ2-2 TRBV20-1 TGCAGTGCCACGGACTCACTCGACACCGGGGAGCTGTTTTTT CSATDSLDTGELFF
NA few TRBJ2-3 TRBV29-1 TGCAGCGTTACAACAAGGTTCACAGATACGCAGTATTTT CSVTTRFTDTQYF
TRBD1 few TRBJ2-1 TRBV27 TGTGCCAGCAGTTGGACAGGGGGCGTTCAGCAGTTCTTC CASSWTGGVQQFF